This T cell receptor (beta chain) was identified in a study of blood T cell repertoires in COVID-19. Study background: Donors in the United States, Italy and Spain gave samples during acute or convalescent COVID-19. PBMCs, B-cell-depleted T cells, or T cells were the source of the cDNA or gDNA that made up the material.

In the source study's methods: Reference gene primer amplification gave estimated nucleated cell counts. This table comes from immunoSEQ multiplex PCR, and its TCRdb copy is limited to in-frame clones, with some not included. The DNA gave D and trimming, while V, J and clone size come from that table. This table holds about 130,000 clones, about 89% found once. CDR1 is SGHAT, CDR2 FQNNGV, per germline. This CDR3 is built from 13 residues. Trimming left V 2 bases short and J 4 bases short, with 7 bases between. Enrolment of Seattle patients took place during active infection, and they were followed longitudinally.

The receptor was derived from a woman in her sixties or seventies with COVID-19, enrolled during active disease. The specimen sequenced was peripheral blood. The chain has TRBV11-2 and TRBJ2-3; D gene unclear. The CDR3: CASSLSLPDTQYF. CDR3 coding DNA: TGTGCCAGCAGCTTATCCCTCCCAGATACGCAGTATTTT.